This TCR beta chain was sequenced in a study of regulatory T cells in long-lasting Graves disease. Germline CDR1 reads SGHDN; CDR2 reads FVKESK. The CDR3 totals 13 residues. V lost 4 bases and J lost 6, with 12 bases in between. The time point here: persistent/refractory GD, antithyroid drugs over 5 years with positive TRAb. PBMC RNA served as the TCR library source. An endocrinology unit in Xi'an, China, supplied the patients. Libraries of TCR beta came from iRepertoire HTBI primers plus Arm-PCR of CDR3 regions. TCRdb re-derived calls from the multiplex PCR reads in MiXCR, one entry per CDR3 protein. The sample has roughly 400,000 distinct CDR3 sequences, less than 25% seen once; the top ten hold roughly 20%.

The specimen was peripheral blood mononuclear cells (PBMCs), collected when the disease was refractory, from a patient treated with antithyroid drugs. The receptor was derived from a female donor with Graves disease. The genes are TRBV14 and TRBJ1-2; D unclear. This chain's CDR3 is CASSPLRRDGYTF. The DNA for the CDR3 is TGTGCCAGCAGCCCCCTAAGGCGGGATGGCTACACCTTC.